The 27 T cell receptor beta chains presented below share a single source sample, sequenced in a study of T cell changes during pregnancy in multiple sclerosis. The repertoire was sequenced with immunoSEQ multiplex PCR; TCRdb's copy has only in-frame clones and lacks some. The sample lists 50,000 or so clones, more than 90% occurring once. The material was CD4+ T cells from peripheral blood mononuclear cells, obtained before pregnancy. These receptors all stem from a female donor with multiple sclerosis, enrolled in a pregnancy study.

This clone came up once. The chain is built from TRBV7-9 and TRBJ2-7; tentative D call: TRBD2 (6 bases). The CDR3 is 14 amino acids. Germline V gene lookup returns CDR1 SEHNR and CDR2 FQNEAQ (reference sequence). Between the trimmed V and J ends, which lost 7 bases and 2 bases, there was a span of 15 bases. This CDR3 reads CASKGMRGTYEQYF. In DNA, the CDR3 is TGTGCCAGCAAGGGTATGCGGGGAACCTACGAGCAGTACTTC.

The chain recombines TRBV28 with TRBJ2-7; D might be TRBD2 (6 bases). Germline lookup yields CDR1 MDHEN and CDR2 SYDVKM. This CDR3 region has 13 residues. V dropped 2 bases and J dropped 4 bases, with 9 bases sitting between them. CDR3: CASSLAGPYEQYF. The CDR3 DNA is TGTGCCAGCAGTTTAGCGGGGCCATACGAGCAGTACTTC. Full variable domain (missing parts from reference TRBV28 and TRBJ2-7): DVKVTQSSRYLVKRTGEKVFLECVQDMDHENMFWYRQDPGLGLRLIYFSYDVKMKEKGDIPEGYSVSREKKERFSLILESASTNQTSMYLCASSLAGPYEQYFGPGTRLTVT.

V gene TRBV15 combines with J gene TRBJ1-4; TRBD1 aligns across 10 bases. The germline CDR1 and CDR2 sequences are LNHNV and YYDKDF (reference sequence). CDR3 length: 14 amino acids. V trimming: 5 bases; J trimming: 8 bases; junction bases outside the gene matches: 5. The CDR3 DNA follows: TGTGCCACCAGCGGCGGGACAGGGGACGAAAAACTGTTTTTT. Translating it yields CATSGGTGDEKLFF.

The chain is built from TRBV13 and TRBJ2-1; TRBD1 matches at 8 bases. Trimming at V came to 7 bases and at J to 8 bases, leaving 7 bases not matched to a gene. This CDR3 region has 13 residues. Germline values: CDR1 PRHDT, CDR2 FYEKMQ (reference sequence). Here the CDR3 DNA reads TGTGCCAGCACCCTAGACAGGGGTGATGAGCAGTTCTTC. This gives the protein CASTLDRGDEQFF.

This chain links TRBV19 with TRBJ2-5; 10 positions match TRBD2. V shed 7 bases, J shed 5 bases, and the junction held 10 bases outside the gene matches. CDR1 is LNHDA and CDR2 is SQIVND in the germline V gene (reference sequence). CDR3 length equals 15 residues. The CDR3 DNA reads TGTGCCAGTAAAAGCGGGAGGGGGGGATATGAGACCCAGTACTTC. Its protein product is CASKSGRGGYETQYF.

This clone was counted between two and nine times. This sequence joins TRBV9 and TRBJ1-1, with 7 positions matching TRBD1. CDR1 is SGDLS, CDR2 YYNGEE, per germline. The CDR3 is made up of 17 amino acids. J lost 0 bases, V lost 0 bases, and 8 bases had no gene match. The CDR3 reads CASSVVGVTGLNTEAFF. The CDR3, as DNA: TGTGCCAGCAGCGTAGTTGGGGTGACAGGGTTGAACACTGAAGCTTTCTTT.

The J gene is TRBJ1-2, the V gene TRBV14, with D possibly TRBD1 on 5 matching bases. Trimming removed 4 bases at V and 7 bases at J, with 13 bases between. Germline loops: CDR1 SGHDN, CDR2 FVKESK. The CDR3 is made up of 13 amino acids. The CDR3 nucleotides read TGTGCCAGCAGCCGACAGAGTGTGACTGGCTACACCTTC. Protein product: CASSRQSVTGYTF.

The chain couples TRBV5-1 to TRBJ2-5; 8 nucleotides line up with TRBD2. Germline lookup yields CDR1 SGHRS and CDR2 YFSETQ. J lost 5 bases, V lost 0 bases, and 3 bases had no gene match. CDR3 length equals 14 residues. The CDR3 is CASSLEASGETQYF. Written as DNA, the CDR3 is TGCGCCAGCAGCTTGGAGGCTAGCGGGGAGACCCAGTACTTC.

The J gene is TRBJ2-7, the V gene TRBV5-1, with a tentative D call TRBD1 (6 bases). The V gene's germline CDR1 is SGHRS and CDR2 YFSETQ. CDR3 length: 16 residues. The V and J ends lost 4 bases and 2 bases respectively, with 19 bases between them. This chain's CDR3 is CASSLRGTGTPYEQYF. Here the CDR3 DNA reads TGCGCCAGCAGCCTGAGGGGGACCGGCACACCCTACGAGCAGTACTTC.

The V and J genes are TRBV19 and TRBJ1-2, with TRBD1 matching over 7 bases. This CDR3 contains 13 residues. Germline CDR1 and CDR2: LNHDA and SQIVND (reference sequence). V dropped 6 bases and J dropped 5; count of bases not matched to a gene: 6. CDR3 bases: TGTGCCAGTAGGAATACAGGGGAGTATGGCTACACCTTC. As protein: CASRNTGEYGYTF. The variable domain in full, with the rest retrieved from reference TRBV19 and TRBJ1-2, is DGGITQSPKYLFRKEGQNVTLSCEQNLNHDAMYWYRQDPGQGLRLIYYSQIVNDFQKGDIAEGYSVSREKKESFPLTVTSAQKNPTAFYLCASRNTGEYGYTFGSGTRLTVV.

The chain has TRBV4-1 and TRBJ2-7; the D gene is possibly TRBD1 (5 bases). CDR3 length: 18 residues. V was cut by 0 bases and J by 2 bases, with 20 bases left in between. The germline V gene encodes CDR1 MGHRA and CDR2 YSYEKL. As DNA, the CDR3 is TGCGCCAGCAGCCAAGAACGGCCGGACAAGGTATCCACCTACGAGCAGTACTTC. Protein: CASSQERPDKVSTYEQYF.

V is TRBV9 and J is TRBJ2-2; 9 bases line up with TRBD1. The V gene end was trimmed by 2 bases and the J gene end by 1 base; junction bases not matched to a gene: 3. The CDR3 is made up of 16 amino acids. Germline loops: CDR1 SGDLS, CDR2 YYNGEE. The CDR3 is CASSVLGQGNTGELFF. CDR3 coding DNA: TGTGCCAGCAGCGTGCTGGGACAGGGGAACACCGGGGAGCTGTTTTTT.

V is TRBV7-2 and J is TRBJ2-7, with a weak D call TRBD2 (6 bases). The V end lost 0 bases, the J end lost 8 bases, and 20 bases lay between the germline ends. The CDR3 has 16 amino acids. CDR1 is SGHTA and CDR2 is FQGNSA in the germline V gene. The CDR3 DNA reads as TGTGCCAGCAGCTTAGCCCCGCTCGGGGGTTCTACGCAGCAGTACTTC. This codes for CASSLAPLGGSTQQYF.

The V and J genes are TRBV5-1 and TRBJ2-5; D may be TRBD1 (5 bases). CDR3 length: 15 amino acids. Trimming cost V 0 bases and J 4 bases, with 13 bases left between them. Germline V lookup: CDR1 SGHRS, CDR2 YFSETQ. The CDR3 loop is CASSLAGQGRETQYF. The CDR3 DNA reads TGCGCCAGCAGCTTGGCCGGGCAGGGTCGAGAGACCCAGTACTTC.

This clone was observed at least ten times. The genes are TRBV5-1 and TRBJ2-7; 11 bases align to TRBD1. Germline CDR1 is SGHRS and CDR2 is YFSETQ. The CDR3 length is 17 residues. V was pared by 4 bases and J by 1 base, with 10 bases of the junction left unmatched. The CDR3 sequence: CASSPVLGTGGSYEQYF. For the CDR3, the DNA is TGCGCCAGCAGCCCGGTACTTGGGACAGGGGGTTCCTACGAGCAGTACTTC.

The chain employs TRBV30 and TRBJ1-1; 8 bases are a match to TRBD1. The CDR3 loop spans 16 amino acids. Germline CDR1 and CDR2: GTSNPN and SVGIG (reference sequence). With 1 base clipped from V and 3 bases from J, the junction kept 10 bases outside the gene matches. The DNA of the CDR3 is TGTGCCTGGAGTGGCAGGGGGCCGATTGAGGACACTGAAGCTTTCTTT. Its translation: CAWSGRGPIEDTEAFF. Variable domain in full (rest from reference TRBV30 and TRBJ1-1): SQTIHQWPATLVQPVGSPLSLECTVEGTSNPNLYWYRQAAGRGLQLLFYSVGIGQISSEVPQNLSASRPQDRQFILSSKKLLLSDSGFYLCAWSGRGPIEDTEAFFGQGTRLTVV.

This clone appeared a single time. J is TRBJ2-2 and V is TRBV5-1, with TRBD2 matching 11 bases. The CDR3 extends over 16 amino acids. Trimming cost V 0 bases and J 5 bases; bases outside gene matches: 3. Germline CDR1 reads SGHRS; CDR2 reads YFSETQ. CDR3 residues: CASSLDPSGGTGELFF. The CDR3 DNA is TGCGCCAGCAGCTTGGATCCTAGCGGGGGGACCGGGGAGCTGTTTTTT.

The V and J genes are TRBV5-5 and TRBJ2-1; D gene uncertain. Trimming took off 2 bases at V and 8 bases at J, with 8 bases between the two ends. The CDR3 is made up of 12 amino acids. Germline loops: CDR1 SGHKS, CDR2 YYEKEE (reference sequence). DNA for the CDR3: TGTGCCAGCAGCTTAACCTATGATGAGCAGTTCTTC. It specifies CASSLTYDEQFF. The entire variable domain, with the rest obtained from reference TRBV5-5 and TRBJ2-1, is as follows: DAGVTQSPTHLIKTRGQQVTLRCSPISGHKSVSWYQQVLGQGPQFIFQYYEKEERGRGNFPDRFSARQFPNYSSELNVNALLLGDSALYLCASSLTYDEQFFGPGTRLTVL.

This clone was picked up one time. The genes are TRBV5-1 and TRBJ2-3; no firm D call. V lost 4 bases, J lost 6 bases, and 18 bases lay in between. Germline CDR1 reads SGHRS; CDR2 reads YFSETQ. The CDR3 has 15 residues. As DNA, the CDR3 is TGCGCCAGCAGCCCCACTTTGCGCGCCTCGGATACGCAGTATTTT. Protein: CASSPTLRASDTQYF.

The J gene is TRBJ1-2, the V gene TRBV5-6; possibly TRBD1 for D (6 bases). The CDR3 contains 16 residues. V gave up 6 bases and J gave up 1 base, with 19 bases separating them. Germline V CDR1 and CDR2: SGHDT, YYEEEE. The DNA of the CDR3 is TGTGCCAGCAACCGAAAACAGGGTAGGGGTAACTATGGCTACACCTTC. Translation gives CASNRKQGRGNYGYTF. Drawing the rest from reference TRBV5-6 and TRBJ1-2, the complete variable domain is DAGVTQSPTHLIKTRGQQVTLRCSPKSGHDTVSWYQQALGQGPQFIFQYYEEEERQRGNFPDRFSGHQFPNYSSELNVNALLLGDSALYLCASNRKQGRGNYGYTFGSGTRLTVV.

This clone showed up just a few times. The rearrangement links TRBV27 to TRBJ1-1; D may be TRBD1 (6 bases). The germline V gene encodes CDR1 MNHEY and CDR2 SMNVEV (reference sequence). The V end lost 2 bases, the J end lost 7 bases, and 11 bases lay between the germline ends. This CDR3 is built from 13 residues. The CDR3, as DNA: TGTGCCAGCAGTTTACAGGGGCTTGGTGAAGCTTTCTTT. It codes for CASSLQGLGEAFF.

The J gene is TRBJ1-1, the V gene TRBV7-9, with D maybe TRBD1 (6 bases). Per germline, CDR1 SEHNR and CDR2 FQNEAQ (reference sequence). The CDR3 covers 17 residues. V gave up 7 bases and J gave up 1 base, with 22 bases separating them. The CDR3 region is CASTTLGQGKTNTEAFF. The CDR3, as DNA: TGTGCCAGCACCACGCTGGGGCAGGGGAAAACGAACACTGAAGCTTTCTTT.

The V gene is TRBV7-2, the J gene TRBJ1-2, with TRBD1 matching 9 bases. The CDR3 extends over 16 amino acids. Germline CDR1 is SGHTA and CDR2 is FQGNSA. Losses at the gene ends were 2 bases for V and 4 bases for J; bases not matched to a gene: 8. The CDR3 spells CASSLNAGQGIYGYTF. In DNA, the CDR3 is TGTGCCAGCAGCTTAAACGCCGGACAGGGGATCTATGGCTACACCTTC.

V and J are TRBV29-1 and TRBJ2-7, with D perhaps matching TRBD2 (6 bases). CDR3 length: 12 residues. Between the trimmed V and J ends, which lost 4 bases and 7 bases, there was a span of 14 bases. Germline CDR1 reads SQVTM; CDR2 reads ANQGSEA. The CDR3 DNA reads as TGCAGCGTTGGGGACGGGAGTGGGGAGCAGTACTTC. Translation: CSVGDGSGEQYF.

The chain has TRBV6-5 and TRBJ1-1; D is perhaps TRBD1 (5 bases). The CDR3 has 14 residues. Deletions cut 2 bases from V and 1 base from J, with 8 bases between. Germline-derived CDR1 and CDR2 are MNHEY and SVGAGI. CDR3 sequence reads: CASSYLQGNTEAFF. The CDR3 region has the DNA TGTGCCAGCAGTTACCTCCAGGGGAACACTGAAGCTTTCTTT.

V and J are TRBV27 and TRBJ1-2; 8 bases are a match to TRBD1. The CDR3 consists of 12 residues. Germline loops: CDR1 MNHEY, CDR2 SMNVEV (reference sequence). Trimming took 5 bases from V and 7 from J; bases not matched to a gene: 3. The CDR3 sequence: CASSTGGGGYTF. The CDR3 DNA follows: TGTGCCAGCAGTACAGGGGGTGGTGGCTACACCTTC.

The chain links TRBV30 to TRBJ1-2, with D maybe TRBD1 (5 bases). This CDR3 is 14 amino acids long. In germline, CDR1 is GTSNPN, CDR2 SVGIG (reference sequence). The V gene lost 4 bases and the J gene lost 2 bases, with 14 bases spanning the gap. The CDR3 loop reads CAWISGRVNYGYTF. The CDR3 nucleotides are TGTGCCTGGATATCCGGCAGGGTGAACTATGGCTACACCTTC.